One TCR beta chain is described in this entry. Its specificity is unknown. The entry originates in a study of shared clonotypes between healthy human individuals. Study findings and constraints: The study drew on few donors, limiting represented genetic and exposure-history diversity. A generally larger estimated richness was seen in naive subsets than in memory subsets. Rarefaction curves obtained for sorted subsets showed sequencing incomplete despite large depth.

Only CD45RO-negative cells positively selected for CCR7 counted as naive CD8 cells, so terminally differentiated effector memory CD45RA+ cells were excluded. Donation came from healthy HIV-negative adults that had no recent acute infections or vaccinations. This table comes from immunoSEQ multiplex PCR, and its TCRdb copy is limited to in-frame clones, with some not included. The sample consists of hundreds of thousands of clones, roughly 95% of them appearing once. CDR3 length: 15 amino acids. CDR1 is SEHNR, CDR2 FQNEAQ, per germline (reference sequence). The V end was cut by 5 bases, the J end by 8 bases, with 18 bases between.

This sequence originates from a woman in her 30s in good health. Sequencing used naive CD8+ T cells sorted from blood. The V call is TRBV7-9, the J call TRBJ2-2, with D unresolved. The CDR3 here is CASSAWVPPGGELFF. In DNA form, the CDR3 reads TGTGCCAGCAGCGCATGGGTACCTCCCGGGGGGGAGCTGTTTTTT.